What follows are 30 T cell receptor beta chains derived from one specimen sequenced in a study of CD8+CD57+ T cells in acquired aplastic anemia. Sequencing involved patients with CD8+CD57+ cell expansion previously shown by flow cytometry. Investigators profiled TCR beta VDJ and CDR3 from genomic DNA template. TCRdb redid the calling of the reads with MiXCR, one entry per CDR3 protein. The table has 260,000 or so distinct CDR3 sequences, roughly 82% seen once. The sequencing sample was made of sorted CD4+, CD8+, or CD8+CD57+ T cells (not recorded which) from PBMCs. The receptors stem from a human donor with aplastic anemia.

This chain joins TRBV24-1 and TRBJ2-1; TRBD2 is a possible D gene (5 bases). The CDR3 is 14 residues long. The germline gives CDR1 KGHDR, CDR2 SFDVKD. V lost 9 bases and J 8 bases, leaving 19 bases between the germline ends. The CDR3 DNA reads TGTGCCACCGGGAACAGCGGAAGTAGGGATGAGCAGTTCTTC. This sequence encodes CATGNSGSRDEQFF.

Worth noting for this clonotype: Relative to the germline gene, one junction end is altered; a read error may explain this. The chain joins TRBV7-3 to TRBJ1-5; D is ambiguous. The germline V gene encodes CDR1 SGHTA and CDR2 FQGTGA. The CDR3 runs to 15 residues. The CDR3 here is CASSVGTTRNTPPHF. CDR3 bases: TGTGCCAGCAGCGTAGGTACGACACGAAATACTCCCCCGCATTTT.

To note about this clonotype: This likely comes from a read error, as the CDR3 has no conserved phenylalanine or tryptophan at its end. No DNA is shown, since the ends of the CDR3 on it are uncertain; the CDR3 is the one TCRdb lists. The chain recombines TRBV7-3 with TRBJ2-3; the DNA was not used to check the table's D call, TRBD1. The CDR3 is 13 amino acids in total, end residues counted. Germline loops: CDR1 SGHTA, CDR2 FQGTGA. The CDR3 protein is CASSLGDGGSNYL.

The V gene is TRBV7-2, the J gene TRBJ1-1, with D hard to call. This CDR3 has 15 residues. V lost 0 bases and J 3 bases, leaving 11 bases between the germline ends. Germline loops: CDR1 SGHTA, CDR2 FQGNSA. CDR3 nucleotide sequence: TGTGCCAGCAGCTTAGCTGAGGGTGGGGACACTGAAGCTTTCTTT. Encoded protein: CASSLAEGGDTEAFF.

This clonotype was observed once. The conserved phenylalanine or tryptophan normally closing the CDR3 is absent here, so this likely arose from a read error. Because the CDR3's place on the DNA is in doubt, the DNA is left out and the CDR3 is given as listed by TCRdb. The chain joins TRBV7-8 to TRBJ1-2. Both ends counted, the CDR3 spans 11 residues. Germline CDR1 SGHVS, CDR2 FQNEAQ. The CDR3 spells CASSLADAYKH.

V usage is TRBV5-6 and J usage is TRBJ2-6; D gene uncertain. The germline CDR1 and CDR2 sequences are SGHDT and YYEEEE. The CDR3 has 16 amino acids. V was shortened by 4 bases and J by 4 bases, with 15 bases between the two germline ends. The CDR3 nucleotides are TGTGCCAGCAGCCCCGCTGACGGCTACGGGGCCAACGTCCTGACTTTC. Translating gives CASSPADGYGANVLTF.

Turning to this clonotype: The junction does not match germline at one end; this may be a read error. This rearrangement joins TRBV7-6 to TRBJ2-1; TRBD2 matches at 7 bases. CDR3 length equals 16 residues. Germline V CDR1 and CDR2: SGHVS, FNYEAQ. CDR3 DNA sequence: TGTGCTAGCAGCTTACACCCGAGCGGGGAGCAGGATTTCCAGTTCTTC. Translation: CASSLHPSGEQDFQFF.

In regard to this clonotype: No DNA is shown, since the ends of the CDR3 on it are uncertain; the CDR3 is the one TCRdb lists. The J gene is TRBJ2-7, the V gene TRBV2; TRBD1 is the table's D call and was not checked against the DNA. The CDR3 extends over 18 residues, inclusive of both ends. Germline CDR1 SNHLY, CDR2 FYNNEI. CDR3 sequence reads: CASSLDLTGNTEAFFGYV.

As DNA, the CDR3 is TGCAGTGCTAGGGGGAATCAGCCCCAGCATTTT. It specifies CSARGNQPQHF. The chain combines TRBV20-1 with TRBJ1-5, with unresolved D. Trimming pared 3 bases from V and 4 bases from J, leaving 4 bases between. Per the germline V gene, CDR1 is DFQATT and CDR2 is SNEGSKA (reference sequence). The CDR3 has 11 residues.

This chain joins TRBV20-1 and TRBJ1-5; D remains unclear. There are 15 residues in the CDR3. The germline V gene has CDR1 DFQATT and CDR2 SNEGSKA (reference sequence). Trimming cost V 5 bases and J 3 bases, with 17 bases left between them. CDR3 DNA: TGCAGTGCTCCGCAAGGAGTGGGAGACAATCAGCCCCAGCATTTT. Translating gives CSAPQGVGDNQPQHF.

The chain links TRBV7-2 to TRBJ1-1, with D perhaps matching TRBD1 (5 bases). With 7 bases removed from V and 6 bases from J, the gap between germline ends came to 12 bases. From germline, CDR1 is SGHTA and CDR2 FQGNSA. CDR3 length: 12 amino acids. The CDR3 coding sequence is TGTGCCAGCACCCCAGGGTGGTCTGAAGCTTTCTTT. It yields the protein CASTPGWSEAFF.

This rearrangement joins TRBV7-2 to TRBJ1-2; the D is unclear. V dropped 5 bases and J dropped 10 bases, with 26 bases sitting between them. The CDR3 contains 16 residues. The V gene's germline CDR1 is SGHTA and CDR2 FQGNSA. The CDR3 DNA is TGTGCCAGCAGCGCAGGTTCTGGGTCACCCCTCCACTTCTACACCTTC. Protein sequence: CASSAGSGSPLHFYTF.

About this clonotype: This CDR3 is missing its conserved last phenylalanine or tryptophan, likely due to a read error. Because the CDR3's place on the DNA is in doubt, the DNA is left out and the CDR3 is given as listed by TCRdb. The V and J genes are TRBV7-9 and TRBJ2-3; the D call of TRBD2 is as the table states it, not checked on the DNA. Germline V gene lookup returns CDR1 SEHNR and CDR2 FQNEAQ (reference sequence). 13 amino acids form the CDR3, both terminal residues included. The CDR3 sequence is CASSLGRGGTRDL.

Remarks on this clonotype: The CDR3 carries no conserved terminal phenylalanine or tryptophan, so it likely arises from a read error. The DNA is omitted, as the CDR3 cannot be located on it reliably, and the CDR3 follows TCRdb's listing. This chain links TRBV7-2 with TRBJ2-3; TRBD2 is the table's D call, not checked against the DNA. The CDR3 comprises 13 residues, both ends counted. Per the germline V gene, CDR1 is SGHTA and CDR2 is FQGNSA. This chain's CDR3 is CASSDERSGRHYY.

V and J are TRBV11-3 and TRBJ2-3; perhaps TRBD2 as D (6 bases). Germline V lookup: CDR1 SGHNT, CDR2 YENEEA. CDR3 length equals 15 residues. Between the trimmed V and J ends, which lost 5 bases and 2 bases, there was a span of 14 bases. In DNA, the CDR3 is TGTGCCAGCAGCCTGCACGGGGGTTACACAGATACGCAGTATTTT. Protein: CASSLHGGYTDTQYF.

This clonotype was found a few times. The J gene is TRBJ2-1, the V gene TRBV7-2; perhaps TRBD2 as D (6 bases). There are 16 residues in the CDR3. The V gene lost 2 bases and the J gene lost 8 bases, with 19 bases spanning the gap. The germline V gene has CDR1 SGHTA and CDR2 FQGNSA. In DNA form, the CDR3 reads TGTGCCAGCAGCTTACAGGGAGGCCCCGGTAGCGATGAGCAGTTCTTC. It specifies CASSLQGGPGSDEQFF.

The V call is TRBV24-1, the J call TRBJ2-7, with 8 nucleotides matching TRBD2. CDR3 size: 15 residues. Trimming cost V 2 bases and J 2 bases; bases outside gene matches: 4. Germline CDR1 KGHDR, CDR2 SFDVKD. The DNA of the CDR3 is TGTGCCACCAGTGATTCCCTAGCGGGCGCCTACGAGCAGTACTTC. It translates to CATSDSLAGAYEQYF.

The chain couples TRBV7-8 to TRBJ2-7; 7 bases align to TRBD1. The CDR3 runs 18 residues. After removal of 3 bases from V and 3 bases from J, the junction contained 17 bases not matched to a gene. Germline V gene data show CDR1 as SGHVS and CDR2 as FQNEAQ. CDR3 sequence reads: CASSFHADGTALYYEQYV. The CDR3 DNA follows: TGTGCCAGCAGCTTTCATGCAGATGGGACAGCCCTTTACTACGAGCAGTACGTC.

This sequence joins TRBV9 and TRBJ2-6; perhaps TRBD1 as D (5 bases). Germline V gives CDR1 SGDLS, CDR2 YYNGEE. The V end lost 0 bases, the J end lost 14 bases, and 21 bases lay between the germline ends. There are 16 residues in the CDR3. The CDR3 DNA is TGTGCCAGCAGCGTAGGGGGCTCGAGAAATCACCACCTCCTGACTTTC. Amino acid sequence: CASSVGGSRNHHLLTF.

The chain combines TRBV7-9 with TRBJ2-3; TRBD2 agrees at 7 bases. The germline gives CDR1 SEHNR, CDR2 FQNEAQ (reference sequence). Losses at the gene ends were 8 bases for V and 14 bases for J; bases not matched to a gene: 16. The CDR3 has 13 amino acids. The CDR3 nucleotides read TGTGCCAGCGGGTTTGAGGGAAGCGGGACGAGGTATTTT. It specifies CASGFEGSGTRYF.

With regard to this clonotype: A read error is likely, as this CDR3 ends without the conserved phenylalanine or tryptophan. The limits of the CDR3 on the DNA are not certain, so only TCRdb's listed CDR3 is given. The chain joins TRBV7-3 to TRBJ1-1; the table gives TRBD1 as D, unverified against the DNA. The CDR3 spans 13 amino acids, including both terminal residues. CDR1 and CDR2 from the germline V gene are SGHTA and FQGTGA. The CDR3 reads CASSPDRGAPTSS.

J is TRBJ2-1 and V is TRBV11-1; 9 bases fit TRBD1. CDR3 size: 17 residues. The germline gives CDR1 SGHAT, CDR2 FQDESV (reference sequence). Germline trimming cut 5 bases from V and 2 bases from J; bases unmatched to any gene: 10. DNA of the CDR3: TGTGCCAGCAGCCCAAATACAGGGGGCGCGGCCTACAATGAGCAGTTCTTC. Translating it yields CASSPNTGGAAYNEQFF.

This chain uses TRBV19 with TRBJ2-3; D might be TRBD1 (5 bases). The CDR3 is 13 amino acids. Germline CDR1 reads LNHDA; CDR2 reads SQIVND (reference sequence). V was shortened by 5 bases and J by 7 bases, with 13 bases between the two germline ends. The CDR3 spells CASSAPGWNTQYF. In DNA form, the CDR3 reads TGTGCCAGTAGTGCACCAGGGTGGAATACGCAGTATTTT.

The V gene is TRBV2, the J gene TRBJ2-3; no clear D gene. Germline V gene data show CDR1 as SNHLY and CDR2 as FYNNEI. The CDR3 covers 13 residues. V lost 6 bases, J lost 4 bases, and 11 bases lay in between. CDR3 residues: CASSDGVADTQYF. In DNA, the CDR3 is TGTGCCAGCAGCGACGGCGTGGCAGATACGCAGTATTTT.

About this clonotype: At one of its ends the junction is not consistent with the germline gene, which may arise from a read error. This chain links TRBV9 with TRBJ1-2; D ambiguous. The CDR3 length is 13 residues. Germline V CDR1 and CDR2: SGDLS, YYNGEE. The DNA of the CDR3 is TGTGCCAGCAGCGTAGGTGGTCAGGATGGCTGCACCTTC. It codes for CASSVGGQDGCTF.

This clonotype was detected once. The J gene is TRBJ1-1, the V gene TRBV24-1, with 10 nucleotides matching TRBD1. The CDR3 spans 12 residues. V trimming: 11 bases; J trimming: 7 bases; junction bases outside the gene matches: 6. CDR1 is KGHDR and CDR2 is SFDVKD in the germline V gene. CDR3 sequence (DNA): TGTGCCAGCAGAGGGACAGGGGTTGAAGCTTTCTTT. It yields the protein CASRGTGVEAFF.

The chain joins TRBV7-2 to TRBJ2-3; the match to TRBD2 covers 8 bases. The V gene's germline CDR1 is SGHTA and CDR2 FQGNSA. The ends lost 2 bases at V and 13 bases at J; junction bases unmatched: 11. The CDR3 has 14 amino acids. CDR3 amino acids: CASSLPGGARVKYF. CDR3 sequence (DNA): TGTGCCAGCAGCTTACCGGGGGGGGCCCGGGTCAAGTATTTT.

About this clonotype itself: One end of the junction varies from germline; a read error may be responsible. This chain connects TRBV7-6 to TRBJ2-3; TRBD2 matches at 7 bases. The CDR3 loop spans 14 amino acids. Germline-derived CDR1 and CDR2 are SGHVS and FNYEAQ. CDR3 nucleotides: TGTGCCAGCACCCTAGGGAGGGGTCCCGATACGCCGTATTTT. Encoded protein: CASTLGRGPDTPYF.

In regard to this clonotype: One end of the junction fails to match germline, which may point to a read error. The gene calls are TRBV11-1 and TRBJ2-5; D is unclear. The CDR3 is 14 amino acids. The V gene's germline CDR1 is SGHAT and CDR2 FQDESV (reference sequence). The CDR3 region has the DNA TGTGCCACCAGCAGTGAGTCAGGCCAAGAGACCCAGTACTTC. It is translated as CATSSESGQETQYF.

The chain is built from TRBV7-9 and TRBJ1-1; D gene uncertain. There are 16 residues in the CDR3. Germline CDR1 SEHNR, CDR2 FQNEAQ (reference sequence). Trimming left V 0 bases short and J 11 bases short, with 22 bases between. CDR3 in amino acids: CASSLAGSYVANVAFF. The CDR3 coding sequence is TGTGCCAGCAGCTTAGCGGGTAGCTACGTGGCCAACGTCGCTTTCTTT.